This T cell receptor beta chain was sequenced in a study of regulatory T cells in long-lasting Graves disease. Only a few counts were recorded for this clonotype. Its antigen is still unknown. Specified time point: persistent/refractory GD, antithyroid drugs over 5 years with positive TRAb. Researchers made the TCR library from RNA that was extracted from PBMCs. To make TCR beta libraries, researchers used iRepertoire HTBI primers and Arm-PCR of CDR3 regions. TCRdb re-called the multiplex PCR reads with MiXCR, one entry per CDR3 protein. The sample consists of 300,000 to 500,000 distinct CDR3 sequences, less than 25% of them appearing once. Trimming cost V 5 bases and J 4 bases, with 14 bases left between them. Germline CDR1 GTSNPN, CDR2 SVGIG (reference sequence). The CDR3 runs to 13 residues. The study, taken as a whole, reports: Persistent disease favored TRBV28, TRBJ1-2 and TRBJ2-5.

The sample consisted of peripheral blood mononuclear cells (PBMCs), taken when the disease was refractory, from a patient treated with antithyroid drugs. The TCR originated in a female donor with Graves disease. V is TRBV30 and J is TRBJ1-1, with D unresolved. CDR3 region: CAWSKAGGTEAFF. The CDR3 DNA reads as TGTGCCTGGTCAAAGGCAGGAGGCACTGAAGCTTTCTTT.